These 25 T cell receptor beta chains share one sample of origin, sequenced in a study of tumor-infiltrating lymphocytes in primary liver carcinoma (dated by TCRdb to between 2016 and 2019). The sample was run on an Illumina HiSeq 2500. A constant-region primer and ProtoScript II reverse transcriptase were used to reverse-transcribe TCRbeta-specific cDNA from approximately 550 ng total RNA. Construction of the TCRbeta libraries relied on three nested rounds of multiplex PCR, following a slightly modified ARM-PCR procedure. Multiplex TRBV1-TRBV30 forward primers and a Cbeta reverse primer were used in the first two PCR rounds, each of which was run for roughly 10 cycles. The public reads were reprocessed in TCRdb via fastp at Q25 and MiXCR, keeping in-frame beta chains. Duplicate CDR3 protein sequences are folded into a single record with the most common DNA and genes. The sample table records tens of thousands of distinct CDR3 sequences; over 60% of these occur just once. Just under 20% of the sample belongs to the ten largest clones.

Total RNA and DNA were co-extracted without cell sorting from 20-30 mg of bulk tissue using the AllPrep DNA/RNA mini kit. The sequenced material came from liver tumor tissue from sampling region 1. The cell subset or site label, read with the paper, signifies: tumor region T1, superior pole. These receptors all stem from a man aged 35 to 55 with primary liver carcinoma and hepatitis B virus infection.

On this clonotype itself: Its ends do not fully match the called genes, so a read error is possible. The chain combines TRBV6-1 with TRBJ2-7; maybe TRBD1 (6 bases). Looked up from germline, CDR1 is MNHNS and CDR2 is SASEGT. The CDR3 runs to 13 residues. CDR3 amino acids: CASSELGGCEHYF. The CDR3 region has the DNA TGTGCCAGCAGTGAACTAGGGGGATGCGAGCATTACTTC.

In this sample, this clonotype turned up many times. A read error is possible here, since a much larger clone lies one base away. CDR3 sequence: CVSSPRVRSDRGPGNTIYF. CDR3 DNA sequence: TGTGTCAGCAGCCCCCGGGTTCGCTCCGACAGGGGGCCTGGAAACACCATATATTTT. The chain is built from TRBV11-2 and TRBJ1-3, with 10 bases lining up with TRBD1. Per germline, CDR1 SGHAT and CDR2 FQNNGV. This CDR3 has 19 amino acids.

In regard to this clonotype: The CDR3 does not end in the conserved phenylalanine or tryptophan, so this is likely a read error. The chain couples TRBV10-1 to TRBJ1-1; D gene ambiguous. Germline V gene sequence: CDR1 WNHNN, CDR2 SYGVQD (reference sequence). V was trimmed by 5 bases and J by 1 base, leaving 8 bases between them. The CDR3 contains 13 residues. The CDR3 DNA reads TGCGCCAGCAGTCTGACGGAGAACACTGAAGCTTTCCTT. Protein: CASSLTENTEAFL.

Details on this clonotype: One junction end disagrees with the germline gene, perhaps due to a read error. The chain carries TRBV10-1 and TRBJ2-3, with D possibly matching TRBD2 (7 bases). This CDR3 region has 14 residues. The germline V gene encodes CDR1 WNHNN and CDR2 SYGVQD (reference sequence). The CDR3 loop is CASSGERDTDTQYF. The DNA of the CDR3 is TGCGCCAGCAGTGGCGAGCGGGACACAGATACACAGTATTTT.

The V and J genes are TRBV11-1 and TRBJ2-1; 7 nucleotides match TRBD2. CDR3 length: 17 residues. The V and J ends lost 5 bases and 8 bases, in that order; junction bases with no gene match: 18. Germline values: CDR1 SGHAT, CDR2 FQDESV (reference sequence). CDR3 sequence reads: CASSLGLAGVVDYEQFF. DNA of the CDR3: TGTGCCAGCAGCCTGGGACTGGCGGGAGTAGTTGACTATGAGCAGTTCTTC.

A note on this clonotype: The germline gene is not matched at one end of the junction; a read error may be the cause. The rearrangement joins TRBV19 to TRBJ2-3; D might be TRBD1 (6 bases). The germline V gene encodes CDR1 LNHDA and CDR2 SQIVND (reference sequence). This CDR3 has 14 residues. The CDR3 DNA reads TGTGCCAGTAGTATGGGGGACAACACAGATACGGAGTATTTT. Its translation is CASSMGDNTDTEYF.

To note about this clonotype: Given the absence of the conserved phenylalanine or tryptophan at the CDR3 end, a read error is likely. The chain employs TRBV12-3 or TRBV12-4 and TRBJ2-1; 10 nucleotides line up with TRBD2. The CDR3 spans 17 residues. CDR3 in amino acids: CANSLKASGSSYNEQFL. CDR3 DNA sequence: TGCGCCAACAGTTTAAAGGCTAGCGGGAGCTCCTACAATGAGCAGTTCCTC.

Many counts were recorded for this clonotype. The chain has TRBV7-8 and TRBJ2-2, with a possible D match to TRBD2 (5 bases). Per germline, CDR1 SGHVS and CDR2 FQNEAQ. Trimming removed 4 bases at V and 0 bases at J, with 12 bases between. The CDR3 length is 16 residues. In DNA form, the CDR3 reads TGTGCCAGCAGCTCTTGGAGGAGCGCGAACACCGGGGAGCTGTTTTTT. Protein product: CASSSWRSANTGELFF.

As concerns this clonotype: At one of its ends the junction is not consistent with the germline gene, which may arise from a read error. This chain joins TRBV2 and TRBJ2-3; TRBD2 aligns across 9 bases. Germline CDR1 SNHLY, CDR2 FYNNEI. This CDR3 has 14 residues. CDR3 nucleotides: TGTGCCAGCAGAATGACTAGCGGCACAGATATGCAGTATTTT. Protein product: CASRMTSGTDMQYF.

About this clonotype: An end of the junction does not agree with germline; a read error may underlie this. The V gene is TRBV11-1, the J gene TRBJ2-3; TRBD1 is a possible D gene (6 bases). The CDR3 sequence is 16 residues long. CDR1 is SGHAT and CDR2 is FQDESV in the germline V gene (reference sequence). Here the CDR3 reads CASSRRGCYPIDAQYF. CDR3 bases: TGTGCCAGCAGCCGCAGGGGTTGCTACCCCATAGATGCGCAGTATTTT.

About this clonotype itself: This may come from a read error, since a much larger clone is one base off. The V gene is TRBV24-1, the J gene TRBJ2-1; the match to TRBD1 covers 7 bases. The length of the CDR3 is 15 residues. CDR1 and CDR2 from the germline V gene are KGHDR and SFDVKD. The CDR3 spells CATRTGGQSYIEQFF. The CDR3, as DNA: TGTGCCACCAGGACTGGGGGACAGAGCTACATTGAGCAGTTCTTC.

Details on this clonotype: Sequence at one end of the junction differs from germline and may be a read error. The V and J genes are TRBV11-2 and TRBJ2-1, with D perhaps TRBD2 (5 bases). This CDR3 is built from 18 residues. CDR1 SGHAT and CDR2 FQNNGV come from the germline V gene. The CDR3 region has the DNA TGTACCAGCAACCGTACCGAAGGGAGATTAGCGAGGCCCAATGAGCAGTTCTTC. It translates to CTSNRTEGRLARPNEQFF.

Worth noting for this clonotype: A much larger clone lies one base from this, so it may be a read error. This chain connects TRBV2 to TRBJ2-5; D is undetermined. The germline CDR1 and CDR2 sequences are SNHLY and FYNNEI. This CDR3 comprises 12 residues. In DNA form, the CDR3 reads TGTACCAGCAGTGAAGTAGGAGAGACCCAGTACTTC. It translates to CTSSEVGETQYF.

About this clonotype itself: A much larger clone sits a single nucleotide away, making a read error possible. J is TRBJ2-3 and V is TRBV6-4; D may be TRBD1 (6 bases). CDR1 and CDR2 (germline): MRHNA, SNTAGT. Trimming pared 10 bases from V and 5 bases from J, leaving 16 bases between. This CDR3 comprises 13 residues. The CDR3 region is CAISASRGDTQYF. The CDR3 coding sequence is TGTGCCATCAGCGCCTCCAGGGGAGATACGCAGTATTTT.

About this clonotype: This may stem from a read error, because a much larger clone lies one nucleotide away. V is TRBV7-9 and J is TRBJ1-4; 7 bases align to TRBD1. CDR3 length equals 15 residues. The ends lost 8 bases at V and 7 bases at J; junction bases unmatched: 13. CDR1 and CDR2 (germline): SEHNR, FQNEAQ (reference sequence). DNA for the CDR3: TGTGCCAGCCAGGAAGGACAGGTAGTAAGTGAAAAACTGTTTTTT. This translates into CASQEGQVVSEKLFF. Full variable domain (missing parts from reference TRBV7-9 and TRBJ1-4): DTGVSQNPRHKITKRGQNVTFRCDPISEHNRLYWYRQTLGQGPEFLTYFQNEAQLEKSRLLSDRFSAERPKGSFSTLEIQRTEQGDSAMYLCASQEGQVVSEKLFFGSGTQLSVL.

Many counts were recorded for this clonotype. J is TRBJ2-6 and V is TRBV28; D not certain. The germline gives CDR1 MDHEN, CDR2 SYDVKM. V lost 2 bases to trimming and J lost 0 bases, with 11 bases between them. CDR3 length: 17 residues. The CDR3 DNA reads TGTGCCAGCAGTTTAGGTGTGTTCATCTCTGGGGCCAACGTCCTGACTTTC. This gives the protein CASSLGVFISGANVLTF.

Comment on this clonotype: The junction differs from germline at one of its ends, possibly a read error. The chain links TRBV11-2 to TRBJ2-5, with D possibly being TRBD1 or TRBD2 (5 bases each). There are 17 residues in the CDR3. Germline V CDR1 and CDR2: SGHAT, FQNNGV. The CDR3 reads CTSSLVSGGSRQESQYF. The CDR3 nucleotides read TGTACCAGCAGCTTAGTCAGTGGGGGTAGTCGGCAAGAGTCCCAGTACTTC.

This clonotype showed up just once. Germline and junction disagree at one end, which may indicate a read error. The chain recombines TRBV10-2 with TRBJ2-3; D is perhaps TRBD2 (5 bases). The CDR3 covers 13 residues. CDR1 is WSHSY, CDR2 SAAADI, per germline. In nucleotides, the CDR3 is TGCGCCAGCAGTGAGGGAGGCAAAGATACGCACTATTTT. It specifies CASSEGGKDTHYF.

A note on this clonotype: Lacking the conserved final phenylalanine or tryptophan, this CDR3 likely reflects a read error. It is unclear where the CDR3 begins or ends on the DNA, so no DNA is shown, and the CDR3 is as TCRdb lists it. The V call is TRBV11-3, the J call TRBJ2-1; the table's D call, TRBD2, was not checked against the DNA. The germline V gene encodes CDR1 SGHNT and CDR2 YENEEA. A total of 16 residues make up the CDR3, ends included. The CDR3 here is CSSSLGSLAGSGEQFV.

This clonotype was seen a few times. At one end the junction does not follow the germline gene, possibly because of a read error. The V and J genes are TRBV5-4 and TRBJ2-2; the D gene is possibly TRBD1 (5 bases). This CDR3 comprises 12 residues. Germline assignment: CDR1 SGHNT and CDR2 YYREEE (reference sequence). CDR3 residues: CASRDRARELFF. In DNA form, the CDR3 reads TGTGCTAGCAGGGATCGGGCCCGGGAGCTGTTTTTT.

This clonotype came up once. A junction end diverges from the germline sequence, so it may reflect a read error. The rearrangement uses TRBV11-2 and TRBJ1-5; TRBD1 aligns across 8 bases. Germline V gene lookup returns CDR1 SGHAT and CDR2 FQNNGV. This CDR3 region has 15 residues. The CDR3 region has the DNA TGTGCCAGTAGCTTTACAGGGGGTGGAGTTCAGGCCCAGCATTTT. Translating it yields CASSFTGGGVQAQHF.

Remarks on this clonotype: This may be a read error: a much more frequent sequence differs by one nucleotide. It is likely a read error, because the conserved phenylalanine at the end of the CDR3 is missing. This chain joins TRBV5-1 and TRBJ2-7; 8 bases map to TRBD1. The CDR3 is 14 residues long. The V segment lost 2 bases and the J segment 2 bases; nucleotides outside the gene matches: 3. Germline V gene data show CDR1 as SGHRS and CDR2 as YFSETQ. CDR3 sequence (DNA): TGCGCCAGCAGCTTCCGGGACAGGACCTACGAGCAGTACTTA. It translates to CASSFRDRTYEQYL.

This clonotype qualifies as medium-sized. The chain recombines TRBV11-2 with TRBJ2-7; 8 bases align to TRBD2. Looked up from germline, CDR1 is SGHAT and CDR2 is FQNNGV. V lost 1 base and J lost 0; bases outside the gene matches: 5. The CDR3 consists of 16 residues. The CDR3 coding sequence is TGTGCCAGCAGCTTAGCACCTAGCGGGCGCTCCTACGAGCAGTACTTC. Amino acids: CASSLAPSGRSYEQYF.

J is TRBJ2-1 and V is TRBV24-1, with TRBD1 matching 8 bases. V lost 5 bases, J lost 9 bases, and 14 bases stayed unmatched. Germline assignment: CDR1 KGHDR and CDR2 SFDVKD. The CDR3 has 16 amino acids. The CDR3 coding sequence is TGTGCCACCAGTGGGTTTAGGGGGACAGGAGTGGGTGAGCAGTTCTTC. It translates to CATSGFRGTGVGEQFF.

As for this clonotype: An end of the junction does not agree with germline; a read error may underlie this. The rearrangement links TRBV5-1 to TRBJ2-7; 7 nucleotides match TRBD1. The CDR3 runs 17 residues. Germline CDR1 is SGHRS and CDR2 is YFSETQ. The DNA of the CDR3 is TGTGCCAACAGCTTGGGAGAAGGACGGGACAGACCCTACGAGCAATACTTC. Its protein product is CANSLGEGRDRPYEQYF.